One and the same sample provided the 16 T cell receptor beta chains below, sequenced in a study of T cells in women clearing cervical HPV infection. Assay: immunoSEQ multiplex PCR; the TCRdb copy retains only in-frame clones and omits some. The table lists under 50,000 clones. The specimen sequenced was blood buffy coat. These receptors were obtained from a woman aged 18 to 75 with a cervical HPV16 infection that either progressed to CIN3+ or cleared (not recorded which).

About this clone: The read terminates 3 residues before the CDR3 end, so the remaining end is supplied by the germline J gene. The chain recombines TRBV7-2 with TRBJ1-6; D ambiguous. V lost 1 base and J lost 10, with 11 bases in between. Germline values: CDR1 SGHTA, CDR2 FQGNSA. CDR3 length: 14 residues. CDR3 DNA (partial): TGTGCCAGCAGCTTAGTGGCTTTGCGGTCACCC. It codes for CASSLVALRSP. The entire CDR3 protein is CASSLVALRSPLHF.

The CDR3 bases that were read are TGTGCCTGGAGTTTGTATAGGGGGCAAGAGCCC. Its translation is CAWSLYRGQEP. The CDR3, in full, reads CAWSLYRGQEPQHF. The chain joins TRBV30 to TRBJ1-5; TRBD1 aligns across 7 bases. The sequence runs out 3 residues before the end of the CDR3; the remainder is reconstructed from the germline J gene. CDR3 length equals 14 residues. Trimming at V came to 2 bases and at J to 8 bases, leaving 9 bases not matched to a gene. Germline V gene sequence: CDR1 GTSNPN, CDR2 SVGIG (reference sequence). The variable domain in full, with the rest retrieved from reference TRBV30 and TRBJ1-5, is SQTIHQWPATLVQPVGSPLSLECTVEGTSNPNLYWYRQAAGRGLQLLFYSVGIGQISSEVPQNLSASRPQDRQFILSSKKLLLSDSGFYLCAWSLYRGQEPQHFGDGTRLSIL.

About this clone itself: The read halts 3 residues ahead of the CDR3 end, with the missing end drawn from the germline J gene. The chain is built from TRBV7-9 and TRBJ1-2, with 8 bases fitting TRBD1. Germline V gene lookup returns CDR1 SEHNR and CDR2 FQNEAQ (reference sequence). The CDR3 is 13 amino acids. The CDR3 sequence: CASTQGASYDYTF. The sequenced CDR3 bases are TGTGCCAGCACCCAGGGGGCTTCCTACGAC.

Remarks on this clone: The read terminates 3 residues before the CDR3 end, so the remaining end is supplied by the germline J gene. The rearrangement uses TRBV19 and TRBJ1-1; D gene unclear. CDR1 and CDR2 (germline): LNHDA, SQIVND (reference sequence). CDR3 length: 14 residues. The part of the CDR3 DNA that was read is TGTGCCAGTAGTGACGGGGTGGGCGCAGATACG. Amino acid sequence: CASSDGVGADT. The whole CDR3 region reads CASSDGVGADTAFF.

The CDR3 DNA, read in part, is TGTGCCAGCAGCTTTACTAGTGACTGGAGCACTGAA. As protein: CASSFTSDWSTE. The whole CDR3 region reads CASSFTSDWSTEAFF. The chain carries TRBV11-2 and TRBJ1-1; no firm D call. The read stops 3 residues short of the end of the CDR3; the missing end is completed from the germline J gene. V lost 3 bases and J 4 bases, leaving 15 bases between the germline ends. Germline CDR1 is SGHAT and CDR2 is FQNNGV. The CDR3 contains 15 residues.

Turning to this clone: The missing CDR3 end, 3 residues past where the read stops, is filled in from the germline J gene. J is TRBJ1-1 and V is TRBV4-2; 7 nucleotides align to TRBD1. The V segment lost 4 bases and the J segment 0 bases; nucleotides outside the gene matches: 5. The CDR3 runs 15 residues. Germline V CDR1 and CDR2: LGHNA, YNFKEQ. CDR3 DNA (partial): TGTGCCAGCAGCCCGACAGGGCCGATGAACACTGAA. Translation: CASSPTGPMNTE. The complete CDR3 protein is CASSPTGPMNTEAFF.

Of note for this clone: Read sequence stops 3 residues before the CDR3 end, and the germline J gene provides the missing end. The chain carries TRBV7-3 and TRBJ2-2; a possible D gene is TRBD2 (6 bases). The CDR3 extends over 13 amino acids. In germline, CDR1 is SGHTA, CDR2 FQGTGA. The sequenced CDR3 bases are TGTGCCAGCAGCTTAACTAGGGACTCACCG. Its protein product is CASSLTRDSP. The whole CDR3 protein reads CASSLTRDSPLFF.

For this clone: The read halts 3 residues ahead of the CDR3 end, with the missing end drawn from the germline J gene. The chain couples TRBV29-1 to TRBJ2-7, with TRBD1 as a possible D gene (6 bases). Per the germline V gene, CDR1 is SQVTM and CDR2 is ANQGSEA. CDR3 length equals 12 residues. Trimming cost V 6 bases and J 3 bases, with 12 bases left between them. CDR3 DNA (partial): TGCAGCGTCGAGACAGGAAGCTACGAG. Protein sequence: CSVETGSYE. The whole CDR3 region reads CSVETGSYEQYF.

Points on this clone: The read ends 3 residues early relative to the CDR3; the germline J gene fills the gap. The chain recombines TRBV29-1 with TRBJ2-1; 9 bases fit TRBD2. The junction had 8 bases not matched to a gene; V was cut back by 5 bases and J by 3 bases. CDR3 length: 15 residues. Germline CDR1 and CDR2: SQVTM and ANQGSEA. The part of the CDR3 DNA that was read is TGCAGCGTTCAAGGGGGACTAGCTCGCTACAATGAG. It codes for CSVQGGLARYNE. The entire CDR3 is CSVQGGLARYNEQFF.

The CDR3 region is CASSFENRVTDTQYF. The sequenced CDR3 bases are TGTGCCAGCAGCTTCGAGAACAGGGTGACAGATACG. V is TRBV7-9 and J is TRBJ2-3; weak D call: TRBD1 (6 bases). The read terminates 3 residues ahead of where the CDR3 ends, so the germline J gene completes it. The ends were cut back, 3 bases at V and 3 bases at J, with 13 bases in the middle. The CDR3 length is 15 residues. In germline, CDR1 is SEHNR, CDR2 FQNEAQ (reference sequence).

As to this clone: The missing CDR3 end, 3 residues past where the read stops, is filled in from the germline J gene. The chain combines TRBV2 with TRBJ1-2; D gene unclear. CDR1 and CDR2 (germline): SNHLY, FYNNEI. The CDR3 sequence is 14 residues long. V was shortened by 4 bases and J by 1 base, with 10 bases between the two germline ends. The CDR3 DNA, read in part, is TGTGCCAGCAGTGTGGAGGGCCTTAACTATGGC. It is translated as CASSVEGLNYG. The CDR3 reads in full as CASSVEGLNYGYTF.

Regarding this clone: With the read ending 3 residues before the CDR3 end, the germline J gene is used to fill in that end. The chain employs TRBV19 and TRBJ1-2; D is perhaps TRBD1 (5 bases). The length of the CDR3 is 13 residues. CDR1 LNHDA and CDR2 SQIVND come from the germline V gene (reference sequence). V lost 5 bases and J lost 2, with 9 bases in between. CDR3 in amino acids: CASSGATNYGYTF. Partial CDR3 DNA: TGTGCCAGTAGTGGGGCCACAAACTATGGC.

The CDR3 DNA, read in part, is TGTGCCAGCAACTGGGGGACAGGGAGGGTTGGA. It specifies CASNWGTGRVG. The full CDR3 protein is CASNWGTGRVGAFF. The V gene is TRBV28, the J gene TRBJ1-1; 9 nucleotides agree with TRBD1. The CDR3 end falls 3 residues outside the read, so it is completed with the germline J gene. The CDR3 loop spans 14 amino acids. Germline lookup yields CDR1 MDHEN and CDR2 SYDVKM. Variable domain in full (rest from reference TRBV28 and TRBJ1-1): DVKVTQSSRYLVKRTGEKVFLECVQDMDHENMFWYRQDPGLGLRLIYFSYDVKMKEKGDIPEGYSVSREKKERFSLILESASTNQTSMYLCASNWGTGRVGAFFGQGTRLTVV.

The CDR3 sequence is CASSLDITAIQYF. Incomplete CDR3 DNA: TGTGCCAGCAGCTTAGATATCACAGCCATT. The rearrangement joins TRBV11-2 to TRBJ2-4; D is undetermined. The read gets to within 3 residues of the CDR3 end, and the germline J gene fills in the rest. The germline gives CDR1 SGHAT, CDR2 FQNNGV. The CDR3 has 13 amino acids. V was cut by 0 bases and J by 9 bases, with 9 bases left in between. Complete variable domain (other parts from reference TRBV11-2 and TRBJ2-4): EAGVAQSPRYKIIEKRQSVAFWCNPISGHATLYWYQQILGQGPKLLIQFQNNGVVDDSQLPKDRFSAERLKGVDSTLKIQPAKLEDSAVYLCASSLDITAIQYFGAGTRLSVL.

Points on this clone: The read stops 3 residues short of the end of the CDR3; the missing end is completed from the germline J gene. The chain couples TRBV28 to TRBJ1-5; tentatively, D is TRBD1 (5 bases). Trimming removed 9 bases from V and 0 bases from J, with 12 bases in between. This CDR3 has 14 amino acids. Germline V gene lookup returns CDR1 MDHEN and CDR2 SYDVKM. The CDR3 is CASKQGLSNQPQHF. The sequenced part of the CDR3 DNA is TGTGCCAGTAAGCAGGGTCTTAGCAATCAGCCC.

CDR3 bases read: TGCAGTGCTAGAGCGGTAGCGGTCAGTAATGAG. Translated, it gives CSARAVAVSNE. The CDR3 in full is CSARAVAVSNEQFF. The chain employs TRBV20-1 and TRBJ2-1, with a weak D call TRBD2 (6 bases). Read sequence stops 3 residues before the CDR3 end, and the germline J gene provides the missing end. The V end was cut by 1 base, the J end by 7 bases, with 14 bases between. Germline CDR1 DFQATT, CDR2 SNEGSKA (reference sequence). The CDR3 covers 14 residues.